Detailed here is one TCR beta chain. The sample comes from a study of blood T cell repertoires in COVID-19. The protocol was immunoSEQ multiplex PCR, while the TCRdb copy is restricted to in-frame clones and leaves out a portion. The data show around 250,000 clones, 91% seen once. Trimming removed 5 bases from V and 2 bases from J; junction bases left unmatched: 5. Germline CDR1 SEHNR, CDR2 FQNEAQ (reference sequence). This CDR3 is 14 amino acids long. The genes are TRBV7-9 and TRBJ1-1, with 7 positions matching TRBD1. The receptor comes from a human donor in a cohort exposed to, infected with or recovered from COVID-19 (not recorded which). The donor label of this sample is uncertain. Sequencing was done on a sample of PBMCs or T cells enriched from blood (not recorded which). The CDR3 region has the DNA TGTGCCAGCAGCGCAGACAGGGCTAACACTGAAGCTTTCTTT. The encoded protein is CASSADRANTEAFF.